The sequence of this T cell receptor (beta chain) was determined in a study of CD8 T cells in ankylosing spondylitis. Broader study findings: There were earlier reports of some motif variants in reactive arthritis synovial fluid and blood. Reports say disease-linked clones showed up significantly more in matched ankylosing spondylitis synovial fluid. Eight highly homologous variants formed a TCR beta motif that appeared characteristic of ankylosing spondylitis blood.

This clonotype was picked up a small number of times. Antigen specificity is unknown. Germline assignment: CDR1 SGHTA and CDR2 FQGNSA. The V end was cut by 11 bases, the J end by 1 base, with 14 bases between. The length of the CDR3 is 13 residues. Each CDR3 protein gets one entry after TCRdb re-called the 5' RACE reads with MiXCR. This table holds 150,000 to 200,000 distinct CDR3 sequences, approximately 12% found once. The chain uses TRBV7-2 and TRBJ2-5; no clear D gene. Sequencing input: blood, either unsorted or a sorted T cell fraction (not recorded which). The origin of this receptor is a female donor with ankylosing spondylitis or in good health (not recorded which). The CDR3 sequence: CAGSSAPQETQYF. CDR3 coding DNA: TGTGCCGGATCGAGCGCGCCCCAAGAGACCCAGTACTTC.